The T cell receptor beta chain described here comes from a study of human T cells and chemical hapten exposure. For the study at large: Patients got weekly scalp diphenylcyclopropenone doses over the roughly 22-week study. Small pooled library volume differences mainly caused per-sample TCR yield variation. Regarding the study as a whole: Donors had alopecia, so their immune response may differ from healthy people's. Relative to controls, expanded TCRs formed significantly more large CDR3 similarity clusters.

As regards this clonotype: Its antigen is still unknown.

A single record per CDR3 protein comes from TCRdb applying MiXCR to the RACE reads. The table shows about 400,000 distinct CDR3 sequences, with more than 5% occurring only once. The germline CDR1 and CDR2 sequences are LGHNA and YNFKEQ. The V end was cut by 0 bases, the J end by 6 bases, with 14 bases between. The CDR3 contains 16 residues. Time point in this sample: patch test 2, 6 weeks after DPC sensitization. Treatment denoted: therapeutic diphenylcyclopropenone sensitization with weekly scalp DPC. The receptor comes from a woman in her late teens or twenties with alopecia areata. Some clones in this sample may be carry-over from other donors' samples. The sequencing used whole blood, collected in connection with sensitization to the hapten diphenylcyclopropenone (DPC). This sequence joins TRBV4-2 and TRBJ2-2, with D possibly TRBD2 on 6 matching bases. The CDR3 nucleotides read TGTGCCAGCAGCCAAGAGGACGGGGGACCTGCCGGGGAGCTGTTTTTT. Protein: CASSQEDGGPAGELFF.